Listed below are T cell receptor beta chains from one sample, sequenced in a study of CD8 T cells in ankylosing spondylitis. MiXCR, run by TCRdb on the 5' RACE reads, gives a single entry per CDR3 protein. The sample has some 240,000 distinct CDR3 sequences, over 15% seen once; the top ten hold around 30%. The specimen sequenced was blood, either unsorted or a sorted T cell fraction (not recorded which). The receptors were sampled from a male donor with ankylosing spondylitis or in good health (not recorded which). Each CDR3 is given with its conserved first and last residue. The D gene is left open where the match is weak. Part of the rows lack a size; the others show once, few, many or a class for expanded clones.

D,J,V,size,DNA,CDR3
NA,TRBJ2-1,TRBV27,few,TGTGCCAGCAGTCCTTTTTCCAGTTCCTACAATGAGCAGTTCTTC,CASSPFSSSYNEQFF
NA,TRBJ2-7,TRBV5-1,few,TGCGCCAGCAGCTTGTATGTTTTCGACTCCTACGAGCAGTACTTC,CASSLYVFDSYEQYF
NA,TRBJ2-3,TRBV9,once,TGTGCCAGCAGCCCGAGTGAGCTGGGAGGCACAGATACGCAGTATTTT,CASSPSELGGTDTQYF
TRBD2,TRBJ2-7,TRBV6-6,few,TGTGCCAGCACCCCGGCGGGGGATTACGAGCAGTACTTC,CASTPAGDYEQYF
TRBD1,TRBJ1-1,TRBV19,NA,TGTGCCAGTCGGGACAGGGGGCTTCCCGGCACTGAAGCTTTCTTT,CASRDRGLPGTEAFF
NA,TRBJ1-2,TRBV6-5,NA,TGTGCCACCAGGGCGGCCTATGGCTACACCTTC,CATRAAYGYTF
NA,TRBJ2-3,TRBV4-1,NA,TGCGCCAGCAGCTTGGTCCGCACAGATACGCAGTATTTT,CASSLVRTDTQYF
NA,TRBJ2-7,TRBV4-3,NA,TGCGCCAGCAGCCAGGACGGTTCCACCGCCTACGAGCAGTACTTC,CASSQDGSTAYEQYF
NA,TRBJ2-4,TRBV5-1,few,TGCGCCAGCAGCTTGGGGGCAGGGGTTCAGTACTTC,CASSLGAGVQYF
TRBD2,TRBJ2-3,TRBV6-1,many,TGTGCCAGCAGCCCACTAGCGGGAGAAGGCACAGATACGCAGTATTTT,CASSPLAGEGTDTQYF
NA,TRBJ2-4,TRBV7-9,few,TGTGCCAGCAGCTTAGACACCAGGGGACTGAGTAACATTCAGTACTTC,CASSLDTRGLSNIQYF
NA,TRBJ1-4,TRBV7-8,few,TGTGCCAGCAGCTTATCCGAGCGACCCAATGAAAAACTGTTTTTT,CASSLSERPNEKLFF
TRBD2,TRBJ2-1,TRBV4-3,few,TGCGCCAGCAGCCAAGATGGGGCTAGCGGGAGAAGTAATGAGCAGTTCTTC,CASSQDGASGRSNEQFF
NA,TRBJ2-7,TRBV5-6,NA,TGTGCCAGCAGCGTAGTCCCGGACGAGCAGTACTTC,CASSVVPDEQYF
NA,TRBJ2-7,TRBV27,many,TGTGCCAGCAGCCGCTCATACGGGTCCTACGAGCAGTACTTC,CASSRSYGSYEQYF
NA,TRBJ2-7,TRBV4-1,few,TGCGCCAGCAGCCAATCGGGGGACTCCGGCGAGCAGTACTTC,CASSQSGDSGEQYF
TRBD1,TRBJ2-6,TRBV29-1,many,TGCAGCGTTGAAGGACAGGGGGGAATGGGGGCCAACGTCCTGACTTTC,CSVEGQGGMGANVLTF
TRBD1,TRBJ2-7,TRBV11-1,few,TGTGCCAGCAGCTCCGCGAAAGGGGACAGGAGAGATACCTACGAGCAGTACTTC,CASSSAKGDRRDTYEQYF
TRBD2,TRBJ2-1,TRBV29-1,few,TGCAGCGTTGAGGGTAGCGGGAGGGCCCTTGAGCAGTTCTTC,CSVEGSGRALEQFF
NA,TRBJ2-5,TRBV18,NA,TGTGCCAGCTCACCCGGGACCTTAGAGACCCAGTACTTC,CASSPGTLETQYF